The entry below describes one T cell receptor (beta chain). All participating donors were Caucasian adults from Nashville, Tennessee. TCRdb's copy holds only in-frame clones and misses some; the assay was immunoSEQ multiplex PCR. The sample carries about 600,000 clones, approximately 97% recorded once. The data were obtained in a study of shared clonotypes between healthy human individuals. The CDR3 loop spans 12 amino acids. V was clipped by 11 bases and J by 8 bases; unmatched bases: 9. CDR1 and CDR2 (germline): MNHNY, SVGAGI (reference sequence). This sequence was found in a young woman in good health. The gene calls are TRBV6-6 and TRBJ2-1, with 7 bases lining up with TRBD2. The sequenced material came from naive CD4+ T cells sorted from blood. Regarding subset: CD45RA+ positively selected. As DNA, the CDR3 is TGTGCCTCCTCCCCCACTAGCGATGAGCAGTTCTTC. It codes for CASSPTSDEQFF.